This TCR beta chain was captured by sequencing in a study of T-cell memory formation after mild COVID-19. Looking at the study overall: The study found TCR clusters largely donor specific.

V was cut by 4 bases and J by 2 bases, with 9 bases left in between. Germline values: CDR1 SGHRS, CDR2 YFSETQ. The CDR3 spans 13 residues. This clonotype showed up just a few times. Its cognate antigen is unknown. A 5'RACE reaction primed in the constant segment made cDNA libraries of TCR alpha and TCR beta, and these carried sample barcodes and UMIs. In TCRdb, the 5' RACE reads were re-called with MiXCR into one record per CDR3 protein. The sample contains more than 150,000 distinct CDR3 sequences, about a fifth of which appear only once. Study-wide points: Shrinking CD4+ clones resided mostly in CM and EM, and CD8+ ones in EMRA.

The receptor comes from a man aged 18-30 years who had mild COVID-19 (a few samples of this study predate the infection). Cell type and time point are not known. Specimen: PBMCs or a T cell subset sorted from them (not recorded which). The rearrangement joins TRBV5-1 to TRBJ1-2; no definite D call. The CDR3 here is CASSPDWNYGYTF. The CDR3 DNA sequence: TGCGCCAGCAGCCCGGACTGGAACTATGGCTACACCTTC.